This entry lists 12 T cell receptor beta chains sequenced from one sample in a study of patients and donors after allogeneic stem cell transplantation (dated by TCRdb to about 2020). Library construction relied on RT-PCR. These reads were obtained on a NextSeq 550. TCRdb reanalyzed the raw reads on its own, using fastp at Q25 for trimming and MiXCR for clone calling, and kept in-frame beta chains. Each entry is one CDR3 protein sequence, shown with its most common DNA and genes. Recorded for this sample are 20,000 or so distinct CDR3 sequences; about 5% of them occurred a single time. The ten largest clones represent around 37% of the sample. The sequenced sample consisted of blood, either unsorted or a sorted T cell fraction (not recorded which). The receptors derive from a human donor who was either an allogeneic HSCT recipient or a stem cell or donor lymphocyte infusion donor (not recorded which). It is not recorded whose cells these are; they may come from a transplant donor.

This clonotype was recorded at least ten times. V and J are TRBV7-9 and TRBJ2-1; D call uncertain. Germline assignment: CDR1 SEHNR and CDR2 FQNEAQ (reference sequence). The CDR3 has 11 amino acids. V was trimmed by 8 bases and J by 9 bases, leaving 11 bases between them. CDR3 DNA sequence: TGTGCCAGCCCTACATCGGGTGAGCAGTTCTTC. Its translation is CASPTSGEQFF.

Ten or more counts support this clonotype. The V call is TRBV4-1, the J call TRBJ1-5; 11 positions match TRBD1. This CDR3 spans 15 amino acids. Germline CDR1 is MGHRA and CDR2 is YSYEKL. Trimming removed 5 bases from V and 2 bases from J; junction bases left unmatched: 2. The CDR3 sequence: CASSGQGAGNQPQHF. CDR3 sequence (DNA): TGCGCCAGCAGCGGACAGGGGGCTGGCAATCAGCCCCAGCATTTT.

This clonotype came up a few times. This chain uses TRBV5-1 with TRBJ1-5; D remains ambiguous. The CDR3 contains 12 residues. Trimming cost V 4 bases and J 11 bases, with 13 bases left between them. Germline V gene sequence: CDR1 SGHRS, CDR2 YFSETQ. The CDR3 nucleotides are TGCGCCAGCAGCCGGACGACTACGTCCCAGCATTTT. Translated: CASSRTTTSQHF. Filled out from reference TRBV5-1 and TRBJ1-5, the complete variable domain reads KAGVTQTPRYLIKTRGQQVTLSCSPISGHRSVSWYQQTPGQGLQFLFEYFSETQRNKGNFPGRFSGRQFSNSRSEMNVSTLELGDSALYLCASSRTTTSQHFGDGTRLSIL.

This clonotype was counted only a few times. The chain employs TRBV5-1 and TRBJ1-2; D unresolved. This CDR3 region has 14 residues. Germline CDR1 reads SGHRS; CDR2 reads YFSETQ. The V gene lost 4 bases and the J gene lost 3 bases, with 13 bases spanning the gap. In DNA, the CDR3 is TGCGCCAGCAGCCAAACTCTCACGGACTATGGCTACACCTTC. Its protein product is CASSQTLTDYGYTF.

The V call is TRBV3-1, the J call TRBJ2-2; a possible D gene is TRBD2 (7 bases). The CDR3 consists of 15 residues. The V and J ends lost 4 bases and 0 bases respectively, with 9 bases between them. The germline gives CDR1 LGHDT, CDR2 YNNKEL (reference sequence). The chain's CDR3 is CASSRGGANTGELFF. In DNA form, the CDR3 reads TGTGCCAGCAGCCGGGGGGGCGCGAACACCGGGGAGCTGTTTTTT.

At least ten counts were recorded for this clonotype. The rearrangement links TRBV7-3 to TRBJ1-1, with 7 nucleotides matching TRBD1. J gave up 4 bases and V 5 bases, and 7 bases lay outside the gene matches. CDR1 and CDR2 from the germline V gene are SGHTA and FQGTGA. The CDR3 spans 14 residues. The CDR3 DNA follows: TGTGCCAGCAGCCCCGACAGGGATTCCACTGAAGCTTTCTTT. This gives the protein CASSPDRDSTEAFF.

This clonotype was detected a few times. The rearrangement joins TRBV19 to TRBJ1-5; D is ambiguous. The V and J ends lost 5 bases and 2 bases respectively, with 16 bases between them. Germline CDR1 reads LNHDA; CDR2 reads SQIVND (reference sequence). This CDR3 contains 16 residues. The CDR3 sequence is CASSWAVQAGNQPQHF. The CDR3 region has the DNA TGTGCCAGTAGTTGGGCAGTCCAGGCGGGCAATCAGCCCCAGCATTTT.

This clonotype was counted between two and nine times. CDR3 DNA: TGTGCCAGCAGTGCAGGACAGGCGATCTCCTATAATTCACCCCTCCACTTT. Its protein product is CASSAGQAISYNSPLHF. The J gene is TRBJ1-6, the V gene TRBV27; TRBD1 matches 7 bases. V lost 5 bases, J lost 0 bases, and 7 bases stayed unmatched. The CDR3 sequence is 17 residues long. The germline CDR1 and CDR2 sequences are MNHEY and SMNVEV (reference sequence).

This clonotype was seen only a few times. The V call is TRBV25-1, the J call TRBJ2-7; no clear D. This CDR3 has 14 amino acids. The ends were cut back, 3 bases at V and 2 bases at J, with 11 bases in the middle. CDR1 is MGHDK and CDR2 is SYGVNS in the germline V gene. CDR3 in amino acids: CASSDRLSTYEQYF. As DNA, the CDR3 is TGTGCCAGCAGTGATCGTCTTTCGACCTACGAGCAGTACTTC.

This clonotype was picked up a small number of times. V gene TRBV7-9 combines with J gene TRBJ1-1; D is unresolved. The CDR3 spans 14 residues. CDR1 is SEHNR, CDR2 FQNEAQ, per germline (reference sequence). Trimming shortened V by 5 bases and J by 7 bases, and 17 bases separated the two germline ends. CDR3 sequence: CASSRPSGTVEAFF. CDR3 DNA sequence: TGTGCCAGCAGCAGACCCTCAGGTACAGTTGAAGCTTTCTTT.

J is TRBJ2-3 and V is TRBV7-6; the D is unclear. The CDR3 length is 13 residues. V was trimmed by 7 bases and J by 4 bases, leaving 12 bases between them. Germline CDR1 is SGHVS and CDR2 is FNYEAQ. The CDR3 DNA is TGTGCCAGCACCTCCCTGACTTCAGATACGCAGTATTTT. Translation gives CASTSLTSDTQYF.

There are many counts of this clonotype. This chain joins TRBV11-3 and TRBJ2-7; the D gene is possibly TRBD1 (5 bases). The CDR3 spans 12 residues. The V gene lost 5 bases and the J gene lost 3 bases, with 8 bases spanning the gap. Germline values: CDR1 SGHNT, CDR2 YENEEA. This chain's CDR3 is CASSITGYEQYF. CDR3 nucleotides: TGTGCCAGCAGCATAACAGGCTACGAGCAGTACTTC.